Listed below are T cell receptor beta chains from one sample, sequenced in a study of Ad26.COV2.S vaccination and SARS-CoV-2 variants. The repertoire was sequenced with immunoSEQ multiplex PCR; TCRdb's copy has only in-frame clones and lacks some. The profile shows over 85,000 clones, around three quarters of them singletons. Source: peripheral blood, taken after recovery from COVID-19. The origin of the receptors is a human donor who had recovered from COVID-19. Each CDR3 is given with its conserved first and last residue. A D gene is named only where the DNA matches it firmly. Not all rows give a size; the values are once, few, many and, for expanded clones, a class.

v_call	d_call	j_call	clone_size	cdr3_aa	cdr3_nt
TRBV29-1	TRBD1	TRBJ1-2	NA	CSGTPGTGGYGYTF	TGCAGTGGGACCCCCGGGACAGGGGGGTATGGCTACACCTTC
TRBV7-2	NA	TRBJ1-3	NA	CASSFPRQLGNTIYF	TGTGCCAGCAGCTTCCCAAGACAGTTAGGAAACACCATATATTTT
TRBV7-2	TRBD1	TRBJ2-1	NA	CASSLSRDRNNEQFF	TGTGCCAGCAGCTTATCCCGGGACAGGAACAATGAGCAGTTCTTC
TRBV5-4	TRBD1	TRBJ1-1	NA	CASSLGRQGRGNTEAFF	TGTGCCAGCAGCTTGGGAAGACAGGGGCGGGGGAACACTGAAGCTTTCTTT
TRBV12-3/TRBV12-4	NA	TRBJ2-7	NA	CASRRDGSYEQYF	TGTGCCAGCAGACGGGACGGTTCCTACGAGCAGTACTTC
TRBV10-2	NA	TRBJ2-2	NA	CASSESRTVGELFF	TGCGCCAGCAGTGAGTCCAGGACCGTCGGGGAGCTGTTTTTT
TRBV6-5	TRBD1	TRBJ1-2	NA	CASSYSTGSSYGYTF	TGTGCCAGCAGTTACTCGACAGGGAGCTCCTATGGCTACACCTTC
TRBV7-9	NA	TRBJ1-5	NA	CASSLAQDEPQHF	TGTGCCAGCAGCTTAGCACAGGATGAGCCCCAGCATTTT
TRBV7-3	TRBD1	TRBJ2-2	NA	CASSEQGYGTGELFF	TGTGCCAGCAGCGAACAGGGGTATGGCACCGGGGAGCTGTTTTTT
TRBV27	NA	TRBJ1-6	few	CASSLSGSHSPLHF	TGTGCCAGCAGTTTATCGGGCAGCCATTCACCCCTCCACTTT
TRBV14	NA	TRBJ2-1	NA	CASSSVYEQFF	TGTGCCAGCAGCAGTGTCTATGAGCAGTTCTTC
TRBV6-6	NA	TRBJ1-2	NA	CASSYGRDGYTF	TGTGCCAGCAGTTACGGCCGTGATGGCTACACCTTC
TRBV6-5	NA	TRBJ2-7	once	CASSYSGLETYEQYF	TGTGCCAGCAGTTACTCGGGACTGGAGACCTACGAGCAGTACTTC
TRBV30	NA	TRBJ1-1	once	CAWSNQGSTEAFF	TGTGCCTGGAGTAACCAGGGGAGCACTGAAGCTTTCTTT
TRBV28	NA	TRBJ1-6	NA	CASGTAGVYSPLHF	TGTGCCAGTGGAACGGCCGGGGTCTACTCACCCCTCCACTTT
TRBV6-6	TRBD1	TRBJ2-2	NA	CASKGTGGTGELFF	TGTGCCAGCAAAGGGACAGGCGGCACCGGGGAGCTGTTTTTT
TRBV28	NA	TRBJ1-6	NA	CASRLLRSPLHF	TGTGCCAGCAGGTTACTCAGGTCACCCCTCCACTTT
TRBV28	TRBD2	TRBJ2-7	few	CASSSGGGAVYEQYF	TGTGCCAGCAGTTCGGGCGGGGGGGCCGTCTACGAGCAGTACTTC
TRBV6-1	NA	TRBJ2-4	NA	CASSELGDLGAKNIQYF	TGTGCCAGCAGTGAATTAGGTGACCTCGGGGCCAAAAACATTCAGTACTTC
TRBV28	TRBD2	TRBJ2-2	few	CASRPTGGGNTGELFF	TGTGCCAGCAGACCGACGGGGGGTGGGAACACCGGGGAGCTGTTTTTT
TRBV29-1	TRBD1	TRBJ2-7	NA	CSVATGQKGQYF	TGCAGCGTTGCTACGGGACAGAAGGGGCAGTACTTC
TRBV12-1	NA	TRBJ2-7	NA	CASSFALRQKVRYEQYF	TGTGCCAGCAGCTTTGCGCTTCGGCAAAAAGTGAGGTACGAGCAGTACTTC
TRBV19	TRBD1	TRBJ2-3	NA	CASSRRPGQSRDTQYF	TGTGCCAGTAGTAGACGACCGGGACAGAGTAGAGATACGCAGTATTTT
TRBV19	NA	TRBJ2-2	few	CASSMSGSGFTGELFF	TGTGCCAGTAGTATGAGTGGGAGTGGGTTCACCGGGGAGCTGTTTTTT
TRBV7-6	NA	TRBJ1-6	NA	CATGGGAAGSPLHF	TGTGCCACAGGCGGGGGGGCAGCTGGGTCACCCCTCCACTTT
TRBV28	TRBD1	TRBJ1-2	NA	CASSPTGTGGKDGYTF	TGTGCCAGCAGTCCTACCGGGACAGGGGGCAAGGATGGCTACACCTTC
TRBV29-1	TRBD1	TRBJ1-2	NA	CSVEEMGRAGGGYTF	TGCAGCGTTGAAGAAATGGGTCGGGCAGGGGGTGGCTACACCTTC
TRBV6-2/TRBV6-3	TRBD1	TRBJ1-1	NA	CASSQRTGGMNTEAFF	TGTGCCAGCAGTCAACGGACAGGGGGCATGAACACTGAAGCTTTCTTT
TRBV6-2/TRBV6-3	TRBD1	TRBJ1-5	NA	CASSRPGTESRNNQPQHF	TGTGCCAGCAGCCGTCCCGGGACAGAGTCGCGAAACAATCAGCCCCAGCATTTT
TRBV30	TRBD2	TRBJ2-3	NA	CAWSGASGGFTDTQYF	TGTGCCTGGAGTGGGGCTAGCGGGGGGTTCACAGATACGCAGTATTTT
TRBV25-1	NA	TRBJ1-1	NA	CASVDRSNTEAFF	TGTGCCAGCGTCGATCGATCGAACACTGAAGCTTTCTTT
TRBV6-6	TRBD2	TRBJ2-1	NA	CASSYSGRGTYNEQFF	TGTGCCAGCAGTTACTCGGGGAGGGGAACCTACAATGAGCAGTTCTTC
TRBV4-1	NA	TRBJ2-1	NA	CASSQGGSSYNEQFF	TGCGCCAGCAGCCAAGGGGGGAGCTCCTACAATGAGCAGTTCTTC
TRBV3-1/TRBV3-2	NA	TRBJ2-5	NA	CASTAEDKGKETQYF	TGTGCCAGCACCGCCGAGGACAAGGGGAAAGAGACCCAGTACTTC
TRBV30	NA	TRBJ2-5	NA	CAWSVSPRQAETQYF	TGTGCCTGGAGTGTATCACCCCGACAGGCAGAGACCCAGTACTTC
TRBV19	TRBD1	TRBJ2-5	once	CASSVQGTETQYF	TGTGCCAGTAGTGTACAGGGGACCGAGACCCAGTACTTC
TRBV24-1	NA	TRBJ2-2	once	CATRGPKSGELFF	TGTGCCACCAGGGGACCGAAGTCCGGGGAGCTGTTTTTT
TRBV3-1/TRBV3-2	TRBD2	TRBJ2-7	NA	CASSLGRGYEQYF	TGTGCCAGCAGCCTTGGGCGGGGGTACGAGCAGTACTTC
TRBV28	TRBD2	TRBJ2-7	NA	CASSLPGGYEQYF	TGTGCCAGCAGTCTACCGGGGGGGTACGAGCAGTACTTC
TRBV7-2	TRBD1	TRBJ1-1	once	CASTAGTVNTEAFF	TGTGCCAGCACCGCCGGGACAGTGAACACTGAAGCTTTCTTT
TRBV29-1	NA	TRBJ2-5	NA	CSVDLETQYF	TGCAGCGTTGACTTAGAGACCCAGTACTTC
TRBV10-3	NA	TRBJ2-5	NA	CAISEEGETQYF	TGTGCCATCAGTGAGGAAGGGGAGACCCAGTACTTC
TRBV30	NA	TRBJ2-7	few	CAWSVGWQGARYEQYF	TGTGCCTGGAGCGTTGGGTGGCAGGGTGCCCGCTACGAGCAGTACTTC
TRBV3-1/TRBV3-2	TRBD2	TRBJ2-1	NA	CASSQDQGLAGGRNEQFF	TGTGCCAGCAGCCAAGATCAGGGACTAGCGGGGGGGCGTAATGAGCAGTTCTTC
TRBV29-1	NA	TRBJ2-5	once	CSAGLRGETQYF	TGCAGCGCCGGACTGAGGGGGGAGACCCAGTACTTC
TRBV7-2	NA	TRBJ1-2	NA	CASTRESIYGYTF	TGTGCCAGCACGCGGGAATCTATCTATGGCTACACCTTC
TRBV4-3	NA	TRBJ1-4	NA	CASSQDKQRNNEKLFF	TGCGCCAGCAGCCAAGATAAGCAGAGAAATAATGAAAAACTGTTTTTT
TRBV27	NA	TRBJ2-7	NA	CASSLDSQLTYEQYF	TGTGCCAGCAGTTTAGACAGTCAATTGACCTACGAGCAGTACTTC
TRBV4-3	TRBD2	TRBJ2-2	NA	CASSLGLAENTGELFF	TGCGCCAGCAGCCTGGGACTAGCGGAGAACACCGGGGAGCTGTTTTTT
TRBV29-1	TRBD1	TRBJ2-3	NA	CSVVPTGVLDTQYF	TGCAGCGTTGTCCCGACAGGGGTATTGGATACGCAGTATTTT
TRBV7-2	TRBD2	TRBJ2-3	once	CASSPMASGDPSTDTQYF	TGTGCCAGCAGCCCAATGGCTAGCGGGGATCCTAGCACAGATACGCAGTATTTT
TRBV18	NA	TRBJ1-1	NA	CASSPSGGNTEAFF	TGTGCCAGCTCACCATCCGGAGGAAACACTGAAGCTTTCTTT
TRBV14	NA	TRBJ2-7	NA	CASSGHGGDEQYF	TGTGCCAGCTCGGGACACGGGGGCGACGAGCAGTACTTC
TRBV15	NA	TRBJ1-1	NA	CATSRDRRVGTEAFF	TGTGCCACCAGCAGAGATCGTCGGGTAGGGACTGAAGCTTTCTTT
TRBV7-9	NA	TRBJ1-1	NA	CASSFSAGTEAFF	TGTGCCAGCAGCTTCTCGGCAGGGACTGAAGCTTTCTTT
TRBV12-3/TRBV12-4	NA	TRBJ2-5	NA	CASSSGFWETQYF	TGTGCCAGCAGTTCAGGGTTTTGGGAGACCCAGTACTTC